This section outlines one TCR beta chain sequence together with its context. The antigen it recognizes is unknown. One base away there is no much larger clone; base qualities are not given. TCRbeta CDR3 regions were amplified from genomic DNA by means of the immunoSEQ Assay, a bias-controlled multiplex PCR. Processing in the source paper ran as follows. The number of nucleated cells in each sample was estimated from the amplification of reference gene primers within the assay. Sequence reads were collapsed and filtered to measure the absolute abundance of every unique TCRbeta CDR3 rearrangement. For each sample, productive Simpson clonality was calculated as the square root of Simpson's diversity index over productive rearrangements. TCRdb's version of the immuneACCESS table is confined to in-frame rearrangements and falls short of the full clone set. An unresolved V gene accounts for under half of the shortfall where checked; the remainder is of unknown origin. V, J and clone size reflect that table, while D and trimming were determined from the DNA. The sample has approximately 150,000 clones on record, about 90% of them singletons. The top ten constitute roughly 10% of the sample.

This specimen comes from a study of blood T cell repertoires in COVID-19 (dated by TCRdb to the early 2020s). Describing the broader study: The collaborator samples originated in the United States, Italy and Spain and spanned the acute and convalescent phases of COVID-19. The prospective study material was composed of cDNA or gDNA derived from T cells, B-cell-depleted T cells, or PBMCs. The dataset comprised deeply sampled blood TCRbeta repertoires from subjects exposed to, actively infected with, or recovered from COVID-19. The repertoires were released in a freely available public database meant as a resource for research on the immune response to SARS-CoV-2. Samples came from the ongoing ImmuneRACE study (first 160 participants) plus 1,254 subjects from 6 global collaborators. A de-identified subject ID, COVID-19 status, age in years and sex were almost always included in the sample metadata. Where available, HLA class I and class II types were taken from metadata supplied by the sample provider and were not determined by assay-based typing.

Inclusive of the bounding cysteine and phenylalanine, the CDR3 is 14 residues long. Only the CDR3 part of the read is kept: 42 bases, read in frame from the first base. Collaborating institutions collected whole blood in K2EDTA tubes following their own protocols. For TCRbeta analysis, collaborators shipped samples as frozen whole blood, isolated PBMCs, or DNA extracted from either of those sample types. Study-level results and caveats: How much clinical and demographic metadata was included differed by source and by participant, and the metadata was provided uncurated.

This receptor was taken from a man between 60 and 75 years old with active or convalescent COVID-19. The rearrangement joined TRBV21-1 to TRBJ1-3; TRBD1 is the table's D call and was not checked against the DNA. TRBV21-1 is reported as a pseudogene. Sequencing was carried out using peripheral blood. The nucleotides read TGTGCCAGCACCCCACAGGCCTCTGGAAACACCATATATTTT. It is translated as CASTPQASGNTIYF.